This TCR beta chain was retrieved from a study of T cells after yellow fever vaccination. Background on the study: For low cell numbers, libraries were made with SMART-Seq v4 Ultra Low Input.

Broader study findings: Just a small share of clonotypes turned up in the CD4 compartment as well as the CD8 compartment.

Trimming removed 2 bases from V and 2 bases from J, with 6 bases in between. The CDR3 sequence is 13 residues long. The table lists this clonotype with many counts. The antigen is undetermined. TCRdb re-called the 5' RACE reads with MiXCR, one entry per CDR3 protein. The sample shows about 350,000 distinct CDR3 sequences, 4.1% of them seen only once. The sequences come from PBMCs, collected 5 days after the yellow fever booster vaccination. The chain recombines TRBV12-3 or TRBV12-4 with TRBJ1-2; no firm D call. The clonotype was recovered from a man younger than 30 who received the YFV17D yellow fever vaccine. The CDR3 sequence is CASSLNTNYGYTF. The CDR3 nucleotides read TGTGCCAGCAGTTTAAACACGAACTATGGCTACACCTTC.